This T cell receptor (beta chain) emerged from a study of blood T cell repertoires in COVID-19 (dated by TCRdb to the early 2020s). For context, the study as a whole: Samples from collaborators originated in the United States, Italy and Spain and spanned both the acute and convalescent phases of COVID-19. The samples were drawn from two sources: the first 160 participants of the ongoing ImmuneRACE study, and 1,200 or so subjects contributed by 6 global collaborators. A de-identified subject ID, COVID-19 status, age in years and sex were almost always included in the sample metadata. The material from the prospective study consisted of cDNA or gDNA derived from T cells, B-cell-depleted T cells, or PBMCs. Deeply sampled blood TCRbeta repertoires from subjects exposed to, actively infected with, or recovered from COVID-19 were included in the dataset. The repertoires were made available in a free public database intended to serve as a resource for research on the immune response to SARS-CoV-2. HLA class I and class II types, where available, came from metadata supplied by the sample provider rather than from assay-based typing.

TCRbeta CDR3 regions were amplified from genomic DNA using the immunoSEQ Assay, a bias-controlled multiplex PCR. Regarding the original processing steps: The number of nucleated cells in each sample was estimated from the amplification of reference gene primers within the assay. To quantify the absolute abundance of each unique TCRbeta CDR3 rearrangement, sequence reads were collapsed and filtered. Productive Simpson clonality was computed per sample as the square root of Simpson's diversity index over productive rearrangements. TCRdb took this table from immuneACCESS and kept in-frame rearrangements with V and J called. Such tables lack part of the clones; where checked against another copy, unresolved V genes explain under half of the gap, and the rest is unexplained. V and J calls and clone size come straight from that table; D and trimming were deduced from the DNA. The sample table holds about 250,000 clones, of which approximately 90% were seen once. The ten largest clones take up 3% to 3.5% of the sample.

The CDR3 holds 17 amino acids from the cysteine to the phenylalanine. The CDR3 DNA has 51 bases and is translated from base 1. From V the trimming removes 5 bases and from J it removes 4 bases, while the gene matches leave 10 bases of the junction unaccounted for. Taken from the germline V gene, the CDR1 and CDR2 loops are SGHTA and FQGTGA. Each collaborating institution followed its own protocols to collect whole blood in K2EDTA tubes. For TCRbeta analysis, collaborators shipped samples as frozen whole blood, isolated PBMCs, or DNA extracted from either of those sample types. Note on this clone: This clone's antigen is unknown. It has no much larger one-base neighbor in the sample; base qualities were not kept.

What the study reported, not specific to this receptor: Clinical and demographic metadata were provided uncurated, with the amount varying by source and participant.

The rearranged segments are TRBV7-3 and TRBJ2-1, with 11 bases in between that match TRBD2. The sequencing sample was made of peripheral blood. This TCR derives from a man between 18 and 29 years old with active or convalescent COVID-19. The CDR3 region: CASSRDALAGGYNEQFF. The DNA sequence reads TGTGCCAGCAGCCGCGACGCCCTAGCGGGAGGTTACAATGAGCAGTTCTTC.